The T cell receptor beta chain described here comes from a study of blood T cells in healthy people across ages. Study-wide points: PBMCs left unsorted prevented a conclusive naive versus antigen-experienced comparison.

Worth noting for this clonotype: Antigen unknown.

This CDR3 contains 16 residues. The V and J ends lost 0 bases and 6 bases, in that order; junction bases with no gene match: 8. CDR1 DFQATT and CDR2 SNEGSKA come from the germline V gene (reference sequence). A second roughly 6 to 11 cycle PCR used barcoded and J-beta primers. A template-switch adaptor with 12 random nucleotides tagged each cDNA molecule. TCRdb redid the calling of the 5' RACE reads with MiXCR, one entry per CDR3 protein. The sample yields nearly 800,000 distinct CDR3 sequences, roughly three fifths seen once. This TCR was sampled from a man aged 40-49 years in good health. The chain recombines TRBV20-1 with TRBJ2-1, with 10 bases fitting TRBD2. Sequencing was carried out using blood. The CDR3 sequence: CSARDRLAGEVNEQFF. CDR3 nucleotides: TGCAGTGCTAGAGACCGTCTAGCGGGAGAGGTCAATGAGCAGTTCTTC.